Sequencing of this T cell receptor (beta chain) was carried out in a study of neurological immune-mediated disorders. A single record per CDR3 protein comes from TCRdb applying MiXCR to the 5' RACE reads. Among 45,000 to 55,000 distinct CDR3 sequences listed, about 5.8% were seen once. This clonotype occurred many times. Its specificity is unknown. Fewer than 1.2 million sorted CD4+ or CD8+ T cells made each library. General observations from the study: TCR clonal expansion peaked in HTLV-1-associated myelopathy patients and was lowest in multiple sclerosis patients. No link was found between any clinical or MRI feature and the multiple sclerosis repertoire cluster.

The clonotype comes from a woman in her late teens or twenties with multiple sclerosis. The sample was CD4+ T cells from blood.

The CDR3 region has the DNA TGTGCCAGCAGAGGGACAGTATACGAGCAGTACTTC. Translation: CASRGTVYEQYF. The chain carries TRBV28 and TRBJ2-7; 7 nucleotides match TRBD1. CDR3 size: 12 residues. With V trimmed by 6 bases and J by 4 bases, 3 bases remained unmatched. The germline V gene has CDR1 MDHEN and CDR2 SYDVKM.